This T cell receptor (beta chain) is from a study of blood T cell repertoires in COVID-19. This CDR3 contains 12 residues. Trimming pared 5 bases from V and 10 bases from J, leaving 14 bases between. Germline V gives CDR1 SNHLY, CDR2 FYNNEI. TCRdb keeps only in-frame clones here, not all; method: immunoSEQ multiplex PCR. The table lists roughly 160,000 clones, 82% of them singletons. Input material: PBMCs or T cells enriched from blood (not recorded which). The rearrangement links TRBV2 to TRBJ1-1; D is perhaps TRBD1 (6 bases). The clonotype originates from a man aged 45-65 years who had recovered from COVID-19. CDR3 sequence reads: CASSRGGGGAFF. The DNA for the CDR3 is TGTGCCAGCAGTAGGGGGGGCGGTGGAGCTTTCTTT.